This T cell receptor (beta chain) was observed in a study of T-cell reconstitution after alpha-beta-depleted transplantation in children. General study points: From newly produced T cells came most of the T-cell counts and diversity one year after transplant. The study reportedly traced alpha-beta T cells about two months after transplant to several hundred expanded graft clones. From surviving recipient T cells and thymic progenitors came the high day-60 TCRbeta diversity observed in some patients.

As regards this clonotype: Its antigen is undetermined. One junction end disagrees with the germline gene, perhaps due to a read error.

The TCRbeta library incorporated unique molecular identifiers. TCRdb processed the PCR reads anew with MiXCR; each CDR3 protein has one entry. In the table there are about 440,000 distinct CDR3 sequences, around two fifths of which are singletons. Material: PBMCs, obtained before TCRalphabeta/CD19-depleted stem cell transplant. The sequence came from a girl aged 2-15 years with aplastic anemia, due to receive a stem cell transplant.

The CDR3 nucleotides are TGCGGTGCTTTACCCCGTCCTGACTCCGAGCAGTACTTC. The encoded protein is CGALPRPDSEQYF. The chain has TRBV20-1 and TRBJ2-7; D is unresolved. The CDR3 is 13 amino acids. The germline gives CDR1 DFQATT, CDR2 SNEGSKA (reference sequence).